These 22 T cell receptor beta chains came from one sample sequenced in a study of blood T cell repertoires in COVID-19. Using immunoSEQ multiplex PCR, the repertoire was profiled, and TCRdb retains in-frame clones only, with some absent. The table records approximately 140,000 clones, almost 85% of them present only once. What was sequenced was peripheral blood. These receptors were taken from a human donor with acute or convalescent COVID-19. The donor label of this sample is uncertain.

This clone was seen more than once but under ten times. This chain joins TRBV6-5 and TRBJ1-2, with D possibly being TRBD1 (6 bases). V lost 9 bases and J lost 2, with 13 bases in between. The CDR3 is 13 residues long. Looked up from germline, CDR1 is MNHEY and CDR2 is SVGAGI. The CDR3 DNA is TGTGCCAGTGCCAGGGGTATCAACTATGGCTACACCTTC. Translating gives CASARGINYGYTF.

The chain uses TRBV5-1 and TRBJ1-6, with 7 positions matching TRBD1. The germline V gene encodes CDR1 SGHRS and CDR2 YFSETQ. The CDR3 loop spans 14 amino acids. V lost 1 base, J lost 9 bases, and 4 bases stayed unmatched. The CDR3 reads CASSLQTGISPLHF. The CDR3 DNA is TGCGCCAGCAGCTTGCAGACAGGGATTTCACCCCTCCACTTT.

The CDR3 region is CASSGANSPLHF. The CDR3 nucleotides read TGTGCCAGCAGCGGAGCCAATTCACCCCTCCACTTT. The chain is built from TRBV7-2 and TRBJ1-6; no clear D gene. Germline V lookup: CDR1 SGHTA, CDR2 FQGNSA. V lost 5 bases to trimming and J lost 7 bases, with 6 bases between them. This CDR3 region has 12 residues.

J is TRBJ2-5 and V is TRBV6-2 or TRBV6-3; 8 positions match TRBD2. The V gene's germline CDR1 is MNHEY and CDR2 SVGEGT. The CDR3 covers 16 residues. Trimming removed 6 bases from V and 4 bases from J; junction bases left unmatched: 13. The CDR3 protein is CASSSIEAGTRETQYF. DNA for the CDR3: TGTGCCAGCAGCTCAATAGAAGCGGGGACTAGAGAGACCCAGTACTTC.

The V gene is TRBV30, the J gene TRBJ1-2; the D is unclear. The CDR3 contains 12 residues. The V and J ends lost 2 bases and 2 bases respectively, with 6 bases between them. In germline, CDR1 is GTSNPN, CDR2 SVGIG (reference sequence). DNA of the CDR3: TGTGCCTGGAGTCATGTGAACTATGGCTACACCTTC. It codes for CAWSHVNYGYTF.

The chain links TRBV10-3 to TRBJ1-1; TRBD1 matches 7 bases. Germline-derived CDR1 and CDR2 are ENHRY and SYGVKD. The CDR3 is 14 amino acids. Trimming removed 4 bases from V and 5 bases from J; junction bases left unmatched: 7. CDR3 region: CAISGQQGRTEAFF. The CDR3 DNA is TGTGCCATCAGTGGGCAACAGGGGAGAACTGAAGCTTTCTTT.

The chain couples TRBV6-5 to TRBJ1-2; D is perhaps TRBD1 (6 bases). V shed 2 bases and J shed 5 bases, with 9 bases lying between them. The CDR3 is 13 amino acids. From germline, CDR1 is MNHEY and CDR2 SVGAGI. The CDR3 coding sequence is TGTGCCAGCAGTTACCAGGGGCAGTATGGCTACACCTTC. Its protein product is CASSYQGQYGYTF.

J is TRBJ1-1 and V is TRBV18; D gene ambiguous. The V end was cut by 8 bases, the J end by 2 bases, with 12 bases between. This CDR3 comprises 13 residues. Germline CDR1 reads KGHSH; CDR2 reads LQKENI. The CDR3 sequence is CASLGYSNTEAFF. The CDR3 coding sequence is TGTGCCAGCCTCGGGTATAGCAACACTGAAGCTTTCTTT.

This clone has only a few counts. The chain couples TRBV29-1 to TRBJ1-1, with a tentative D call TRBD1 (6 bases). Germline-derived CDR1 and CDR2 are SQVTM and ANQGSEA. Trimming removed 7 bases from V and 1 base from J, with 13 bases in between. The CDR3 is made up of 13 amino acids. CDR3 region: CSGSRQENTEAFF. CDR3 DNA sequence: TGCAGCGGCTCCCGACAGGAGAACACTGAAGCTTTCTTT.

The J gene is TRBJ2-2, the V gene TRBV7-2; the D gene is possibly TRBD2 (6 bases). Trimming stripped 4 bases from V and 4 bases from J, with 13 bases between. The CDR3 consists of 15 residues. Germline loops: CDR1 SGHTA, CDR2 FQGNSA. The CDR3 sequence is CASSSLGGITGELFF. The CDR3 DNA is TGTGCCAGCAGCTCCCTCGGGGGTATCACCGGGGAGCTGTTTTTT.

V gene TRBV19 combines with J gene TRBJ1-6; the match to TRBD1 covers 7 bases. The V and J ends lost 7 bases and 10 bases, in that order; junction bases with no gene match: 10. The CDR3 consists of 14 residues. Looked up from germline, CDR1 is LNHDA and CDR2 is SQIVND (reference sequence). For the CDR3, the DNA is TGTGCCAGTACCCCCTACAGGGGTAACTCACCCCTCCACTTT. Translation gives CASTPYRGNSPLHF.

The rearrangement uses TRBV6-6 and TRBJ2-3; a possible D gene is TRBD2 (6 bases). This CDR3 is built from 16 residues. The V and J ends lost 6 bases and 0 bases respectively, with 16 bases between them. Germline-derived CDR1 and CDR2 are MNHNY and SVGAGI (reference sequence). CDR3: CASRMFRGLSTDTQYF. CDR3 in DNA: TGTGCCAGCAGAATGTTTAGGGGACTTAGCACAGATACGCAGTATTTT.

The chain has TRBV5-1 and TRBJ2-2; 7 bases match TRBD2. Looked up from germline, CDR1 is SGHRS and CDR2 is YFSETQ. The junction had 3 bases not matched to a gene; V was cut back by 1 base and J by 0 bases. The CDR3 covers 16 residues. The CDR3 loop reads CASSLSGGSNTGELFF. The CDR3 DNA sequence: TGCGCCAGCAGCTTGTCGGGGGGTTCGAACACCGGGGAGCTGTTTTTT.

The chain is built from TRBV27 and TRBJ1-3; D possibly corresponds to TRBD1 (6 bases). V dropped 2 bases and J dropped 4 bases, with 12 bases sitting between them. CDR1 is MNHEY and CDR2 is SMNVEV in the germline V gene (reference sequence). The CDR3 sequence is 15 residues long. The CDR3, as DNA: TGTGCCAGCAGTTTAAGGTCAGGGGACGGAAACACCATATATTTT. This gives the protein CASSLRSGDGNTIYF.

The gene calls are TRBV12-3 or TRBV12-4 and TRBJ2-5, with no clear D. This CDR3 is built from 13 residues. The V end lost 1 base, the J end lost 2 bases, and 5 bases lay between the germline ends. The CDR3 DNA sequence: TGTGCCAGCAGTTTAGGCAGACAAGAGACCCAGTACTTC. Protein product: CASSLGRQETQYF.

V usage is TRBV6-5 and J usage is TRBJ1-1, with 7 bases that match TRBD1. CDR1 MNHEY and CDR2 SVGAGI come from the germline V gene. This CDR3 is built from 14 residues. J lost 4 bases, V lost 5 bases, and 7 bases had no gene match. The CDR3 nucleotides read TGTGCCAGCAGTCGACCAGGGGGGAGCACTGAAGCTTTCTTT. Translated: CASSRPGGSTEAFF.

This chain links TRBV2 with TRBJ2-3; D is uncertain. Germline lookup yields CDR1 SNHLY and CDR2 FYNNEI. V lost 10 bases and J 6 bases, leaving 14 bases between the germline ends. The CDR3 is made up of 12 amino acids. As DNA, the CDR3 is TGTGCCACCAGCCCTCTCCGGGATACGCAGTATTTT. Residues: CATSPLRDTQYF.

The V call is TRBV11-2, the J call TRBJ2-5, with D possibly being TRBD2 (5 bases). With 4 bases removed from V and 5 bases from J, the gap between germline ends came to 11 bases. The length of the CDR3 is 13 residues. The V gene's germline CDR1 is SGHAT and CDR2 FQNNGV. Here the CDR3 DNA reads TGTGCCAGCAGCTGGCGACGAGGGGAGACCCAGTACTTC. It specifies CASSWRRGETQYF.

Comments on this clone: Other DNA sequences in this sample translate to the same CDR3. The chain recombines TRBV30 with TRBJ2-3; 9 bases are a match to TRBD2. Trimming at V came to 3 bases and at J to 1 base, leaving 2 bases not matched to a gene. The CDR3 is made up of 14 amino acids. The germline V gene has CDR1 GTSNPN and CDR2 SVGIG (reference sequence). The CDR3: CAWSASGGTDTQYF. In nucleotides, the CDR3 is TGTGCCTGGAGCGCTAGCGGGGGCACAGATACGCAGTATTTT.

This chain joins TRBV19 and TRBJ1-2; D is unresolved. This CDR3 has 12 amino acids. Germline CDR1 and CDR2: LNHDA and SQIVND (reference sequence). Deletions cut 6 bases from V and 0 bases from J, with 5 bases between. The CDR3 protein is CASRRANYGYTF. CDR3 nucleotide sequence: TGTGCCAGTAGAAGAGCTAACTATGGCTACACCTTC.

The chain links TRBV5-1 to TRBJ1-1, with 7 bases identical to TRBD1. Germline-derived CDR1 and CDR2 are SGHRS and YFSETQ. The CDR3 has 13 amino acids. The V gene end was trimmed by 4 bases and the J gene end by 3 bases; junction bases not matched to a gene: 3. DNA for the CDR3: TGCGCCAGCAGCACCGGACAGGACACTGAAGCTTTCTTT. This sequence encodes CASSTGQDTEAFF. Variable domain in full (rest from reference TRBV5-1 and TRBJ1-1): KAGVTQTPRYLIKTRGQQVTLSCSPISGHRSVSWYQQTPGQGLQFLFEYFSETQRNKGNFPGRFSGRQFSNSRSEMNVSTLELGDSALYLCASSTGQDTEAFFGQGTRLTVV.

This sequence joins TRBV6-5 and TRBJ1-2; 11 nucleotides align to TRBD1. J gave up 4 bases and V 4 bases, and 5 bases lay outside the gene matches. The CDR3 totals 15 residues. CDR1 is MNHEY, CDR2 SVGAGI, per germline. This chain's CDR3 is CASSSRTGGRYGYTF. CDR3 DNA: TGTGCCAGCAGTTCTCGGACAGGGGGCCGCTATGGCTACACCTTC.